One sample yielded the 22 T cell receptor beta chains listed below, sequenced in a study of shared T cell receptors in the human thymus. Measured with immunoSEQ multiplex PCR; TCRdb has only the in-frame clones, and not every one. The sample consists of some 700,000 clones, roughly 85% of them appearing once. The same sample was also used in a study of human thymus T cells.

Sequenced sample: thymocytes. The receptor source for this set is a girl less than two years old with a congenital heart defect.

This chain links TRBV7-6 with TRBJ2-7; 7 bases align to TRBD1. Germline loops: CDR1 SGHVS, CDR2 FNYEAQ. CDR3 length equals 15 residues. Trimming took 5 bases from V and 0 from J; bases not matched to a gene: 7. CDR3: CASSPDRDTSYEQYF. The CDR3 nucleotides read TGTGCCAGCAGCCCCGACAGGGATACCTCCTACGAGCAGTACTTC. Combining the CDR3 with reference TRBV7-6 and TRBJ2-7 gives the whole variable domain GAGVSQSPRYKVTKRGQDVALRCDPISGHVSLYWYRQALGQGPEFLTYFNYEAQQDKSGLPNDRFSAERPEGSISTLTIQRTEQRDSAMYRCASSPDRDTSYEQYFGPGTRLTVT.

This clone was found once. The chain uses TRBV28 and TRBJ1-5; 7 bases agree with TRBD1. This CDR3 contains 16 residues. CDR1 and CDR2 from the germline V gene are MDHEN and SYDVKM. Trimming at V came to 1 base and at J to 7 bases, leaving 10 bases not matched to a gene. The CDR3 sequence is CASSLSLYRGSQPQHF. CDR3 DNA sequence: TGTGCCAGCAGTTTATCTCTGTACAGGGGTAGCCAGCCCCAGCATTTT.

Details on this clone: Other DNA variants within this sample encode the same CDR3. Written as DNA, the CDR3 is TGTGCCTGGAGGCTATGGGGGGACAGAACCACAGATACGCAGTATTTT. Translated: CAWRLWGDRTTDTQYF. The J gene is TRBJ2-3, the V gene TRBV30, with a possible D match to TRBD1 (7 bases). Germline lookup yields CDR1 GTSNPN and CDR2 SVGIG (reference sequence). V dropped 3 bases and J dropped 2 bases, with 18 bases sitting between them. The CDR3 runs to 16 residues. The full variable domain, its missing parts supplied by reference TRBV30 and TRBJ2-3, is SQTIHQWPATLVQPVGSPLSLECTVEGTSNPNLYWYRQAAGRGLQLLFYSVGIGQISSEVPQNLSASRPQDRQFILSSKKLLLSDSGFYLCAWRLWGDRTTDTQYFGPGTRLTVL.

This rearrangement joins TRBV6-5 to TRBJ1-4; D gene unclear. The CDR3 is made up of 15 amino acids. V shed 5 bases and J shed 0 bases, with 10 bases lying between them. Germline CDR1 is MNHEY and CDR2 is SVGAGI. CDR3 sequence (DNA): TGTGCCAGCAGTCACTTCGGGGCAACTAATGAAAAACTGTTTTTT. This gives the protein CASSHFGATNEKLFF.

This chain connects TRBV6-1 to TRBJ1-3, with 7 bases identical to TRBD1. This CDR3 is 17 amino acids long. The ends lost 2 bases at V and 0 bases at J; junction bases unmatched: 7. In germline, CDR1 is MNHNS, CDR2 SASEGT. The CDR3 loop is CASSEKRGHSSGNTIYF. The CDR3 DNA reads TGTGCCAGCAGTGAAAAAAGGGGGCACAGCTCTGGAAACACCATATATTTT.

The gene calls are TRBV28 and TRBJ1-2, with D hard to call. Germline V gives CDR1 MDHEN, CDR2 SYDVKM. The CDR3 loop spans 14 amino acids. Trimming stripped 3 bases from V and 4 bases from J, with 12 bases between. In nucleotides, the CDR3 is TGTGCCAGCAGTTTGGATGACCTAGTCTATGGCTACACCTTC. As protein: CASSLDDLVYGYTF.

The J gene is TRBJ1-4, the V gene TRBV6-6, with TRBD1 matching 8 bases. V was pared by 6 bases and J by 5 bases, with 11 bases of the junction left unmatched. The germline gives CDR1 MNHNY, CDR2 SVGAGI (reference sequence). This CDR3 is built from 16 residues. CDR3 nucleotide sequence: TGTGCCAGCAGCCACCCCCCAGGGGGCGGGAATGAAAAACTGTTTTTT. This codes for CASSHPPGGGNEKLFF.

The gene calls are TRBV10-1 and TRBJ1-6, with D tentatively TRBD1 (6 bases). The CDR3 extends over 13 amino acids. V dropped 5 bases and J dropped 5 bases, with 7 bases sitting between them. Germline V lookup: CDR1 WNHNN, CDR2 SYGVQD (reference sequence). The DNA of the CDR3 is TGCGCCAGCAGTACAGGGAATAATTCACCCCTCCACTTT. Translating gives CASSTGNNSPLHF.

The chain carries TRBV2 and TRBJ2-7, with 8 positions matching TRBD2. The germline gives CDR1 SNHLY, CDR2 FYNNEI. This CDR3 has 13 amino acids. V was clipped by 7 bases and J by 4 bases; unmatched bases: 6. The CDR3 protein is CASIMGLEYEQYF. In DNA, the CDR3 is TGTGCCAGCATCATGGGACTAGAATACGAGCAGTACTTC.

This chain uses TRBV2 with TRBJ1-2; TRBD1 matches at 8 bases. J lost 5 bases, V lost 7 bases, and 6 bases had no gene match. This CDR3 comprises 13 residues. CDR1 is SNHLY and CDR2 is FYNNEI in the germline V gene. CDR3 sequence: CASKRQGRYGYTF. The CDR3 coding sequence is TGTGCCAGCAAAAGACAGGGGAGGTATGGCTACACCTTC. Looking up the rest from reference TRBV2 and TRBJ1-2 gives the full variable domain: EPEVTQTPSHQVTQMGQEVILRCVPISNHLYFYWYRQILGQKVEFLVSFYNNEISEKSEIFDDQFSVERPDGSNFTLKIRSTKLEDSAMYFCASKRQGRYGYTFGSGTRLTVV.

V and J are TRBV6-5 and TRBJ1-2, with D tentatively TRBD1 (6 bases). Germline values: CDR1 MNHEY, CDR2 SVGAGI. The CDR3 sequence is 15 residues long. Deletions cut 6 bases from V and 3 bases from J, with 17 bases between. CDR3 amino acids: CASSPPRTDHYGYTF. The CDR3 DNA reads TGTGCCAGCAGCCCTCCTAGGACAGACCACTATGGCTACACCTTC.

Only one count was recorded for this clone. CDR3 loop: CASSLEVSAGRTDTQYF. CDR3 DNA sequence: TGCGCCAGCAGCTTGGAGGTTTCGGCAGGTCGCACAGATACGCAGTATTTT. V gene TRBV5-1 combines with J gene TRBJ2-3; D is undetermined. V gave up 0 bases and J gave up 1 base, with 15 bases separating them. The CDR3 spans 17 residues. Germline V gene data show CDR1 as SGHRS and CDR2 as YFSETQ.

The V gene is TRBV19, the J gene TRBJ1-3; unclear D gene. With 7 bases removed from V and 2 bases from J, the gap between germline ends came to 12 bases. Germline-derived CDR1 and CDR2 are LNHDA and SQIVND (reference sequence). The CDR3 covers 14 residues. In nucleotides, the CDR3 is TGTGCCAGTAATGAGGATAATACTGGAAACACCATATATTTT. This encodes CASNEDNTGNTIYF. Full variable domain (remainder filled in from reference TRBV19 and TRBJ1-3): DGGITQSPKYLFRKEGQNVTLSCEQNLNHDAMYWYRQDPGQGLRLIYYSQIVNDFQKGDIAEGYSVSREKKESFPLTVTSAQKNPTAFYLCASNEDNTGNTIYFGEGSWLTVV.

The chain combines TRBV4-1 with TRBJ1-1, with D possibly being TRBD1 (6 bases). This CDR3 region has 18 residues. Germline V gives CDR1 MGHRA, CDR2 YSYEKL. V was trimmed by 0 bases and J by 2 bases, leaving 19 bases between them. Written as DNA, the CDR3 is TGCGCCAGCAGCCAAGATAAAGAGGTTGACAGGTCAAACACTGAAGCTTTCTTT. Amino acids: CASSQDKEVDRSNTEAFF.

The chain employs TRBV13 and TRBJ1-1, with D tentatively TRBD1 (5 bases). The germline V gene encodes CDR1 PRHDT and CDR2 FYEKMQ (reference sequence). There are 14 residues in the CDR3. Between the trimmed V and J ends, which lost 5 bases and 9 bases, there was a span of 19 bases. This CDR3 is CASSPRGGVGKAFF. CDR3 nucleotide sequence: TGTGCCAGCAGCCCCCGGGGCGGGGTGGGAAAAGCTTTCTTT.

The chain joins TRBV7-9 to TRBJ2-5; no firm D call. The CDR3 consists of 13 residues. Per the germline V gene, CDR1 is SEHNR and CDR2 is FQNEAQ (reference sequence). Trimming pared 5 bases from V and 2 bases from J, leaving 9 bases between. As DNA, the CDR3 is TGTGCCAGCAGCCCAGGAACACAAGAGACCCAGTACTTC. Its protein is CASSPGTQETQYF. Looking up the rest from reference TRBV7-9 and TRBJ2-5 gives the full variable domain: DTGVSQNPRHKITKRGQNVTFRCDPISEHNRLYWYRQTLGQGPEFLTYFQNEAQLEKSRLLSDRFSAERPKGSFSTLEIQRTEQGDSAMYLCASSPGTQETQYFGPGTRLLVL.

The chain uses TRBV7-8 and TRBJ2-2; possibly TRBD1 for D (8 bases). Germline V gene lookup returns CDR1 SGHVS and CDR2 FQNEAQ. V was pared by 2 bases and J by 0 bases, with 10 bases between. The CDR3 runs 16 residues. CDR3 amino acids: CASSLTGGANTGELFF. DNA for the CDR3: TGTGCCAGCAGCTTAACAGGGGGGGCGAACACCGGGGAGCTGTTTTTT.

The V call is TRBV30, the J call TRBJ1-1; a weak D match, TRBD1 (5 bases). This CDR3 is 13 amino acids long. V shed 5 bases and J shed 1 base, with 11 bases lying between them. The germline CDR1 and CDR2 sequences are GTSNPN and SVGIG (reference sequence). CDR3 DNA: TGTGCCTGGGGGACTTACTGGAACACTGAAGCTTTCTTT. It translates to CAWGTYWNTEAFF.

This clone was found a few times. The CDR3 sequence is CASSPRRIDRDRDTEAFF. CDR3 bases: TGTGCCAGCAGCCCCCGTCGGATCGACCGGGACAGGGACACTGAAGCTTTCTTT. This chain links TRBV7-6 with TRBJ1-1, with TRBD1 identical over 9 bases. Unmatched junction bases numbered 16, after V lost 5 bases and J lost 3 bases. Germline-derived CDR1 and CDR2 are SGHVS and FNYEAQ. The CDR3 runs to 18 residues.

Of note for this clone: The CDR3 ends on some other residue instead of the conserved phenylalanine or tryptophan, so this is likely a read error. This chain joins TRBV6-1 and TRBJ1-2, with TRBD1 as a possible D gene (5 bases). V lost 6 bases and J lost 5, with 16 bases in between. Germline CDR1 MNHNS, CDR2 SASEGT. This CDR3 region has 14 residues. DNA of the CDR3: TGTGCCAGCAGCATTATAGACAGAGAATATGGCTACACCCTC. Protein sequence: CASSIIDREYGYTL.

This clone was seen a handful of times. The chain combines TRBV29-1 with TRBJ1-2, with unresolved D. V was clipped by 2 bases and J by 4 bases, with 2 bases between them. The CDR3 runs 10 residues. CDR1 is SQVTM, CDR2 ANQGSEA, per germline. The CDR3: CSVELYGYTF. The DNA of the CDR3 is TGCAGCGTTGAACTCTATGGCTACACCTTC.

This chain uses TRBV25-1 with TRBJ2-7; no clear D gene. CDR3 length equals 16 residues. Between the trimmed V and J ends, which lost 0 bases and 3 bases, there was a span of 15 bases. In germline, CDR1 is MGHDK, CDR2 SYGVNS. CDR3 region: CASSEYEVGFLYEQYF. In DNA form, the CDR3 reads TGTGCCAGCAGTGAATACGAGGTTGGCTTCCTCTACGAGCAGTACTTC.